A single sample gave rise to the 31 T cell receptor beta chains below, sequenced in a study of metastatic and nonmetastatic thyroid tumors. With MiXCR, TCRdb reprocessed the PCR reads. The sample holds some 27,000 clones, roughly 19% seen once. Every patient was untreated before thyroid surgery. The sample was blood. The receptor set was obtained from a male donor with papillary thyroid cancer or a benign thyroid nodule (not recorded which). Some clones in this sample may be carry-over from other donors' samples.

V and J are TRBV6-5 and TRBJ1-6; D remains unclear. V was clipped by 2 bases and J by 0 bases, with 8 bases between them. The CDR3 is 16 residues long. CDR1 and CDR2 from the germline V gene are MNHEY and SVGAGI. The CDR3 protein is CASSYRESSYNSPLHF. The DNA for the CDR3 is TGTGCCAGCAGTTACAGGGAGAGCTCCTATAATTCACCCCTCCACTTT.

The V gene is TRBV28, the J gene TRBJ2-6; a possible D gene is TRBD2 (6 bases). This CDR3 has 16 amino acids. V was trimmed by 6 bases and J by 4 bases, leaving 16 bases between them. The germline V gene encodes CDR1 MDHEN and CDR2 SYDVKM. CDR3 amino acids: CASRGTGLVGANVLTF. DNA of the CDR3: TGTGCCAGCAGAGGGACGGGACTTGTGGGGGCCAACGTCCTGACTTTC.

This clone was seen at least ten times. The chain recombines TRBV30 with TRBJ1-5; D is perhaps TRBD1 (5 bases). V was cut by 5 bases and J by 5 bases, with 13 bases left in between. CDR3 length equals 13 residues. Germline V gene data show CDR1 as GTSNPN and CDR2 as SVGIG (reference sequence). CDR3 nucleotides: TGTGCCTGGGCCTGGGGCCGGGATCAGCCCCAGCATTTT. Protein: CAWAWGRDQPQHF.

The chain couples TRBV28 to TRBJ1-5; D possibly corresponds to TRBD1 (5 bases). Germline V CDR1 and CDR2: MDHEN, SYDVKM. CDR3 length: 17 residues. Trimming took 6 bases from V and 2 from J, leaving 20 bases between them. In DNA form, the CDR3 reads TGTGCCAGCAGCTCAGCGGGGGTATATATGGGCAATCAGCCCCAGCATTTT. It translates to CASSSAGVYMGNQPQHF.

This clone was found many times. The chain is built from TRBV10-1 and TRBJ2-7; maybe TRBD2 (6 bases). Germline lookup yields CDR1 WNHNN and CDR2 SYGVQD (reference sequence). The V gene lost 11 bases and the J gene lost 3 bases, with 23 bases spanning the gap. The CDR3 length is 15 residues. Here the CDR3 reads CAYRERFAPNYEQYF. Written as DNA, the CDR3 is TGCGCCTATCGGGAGCGGTTCGCCCCAAACTACGAGCAGTACTTC.

This clone was seen ten or more times. The chain combines TRBV6-1 with TRBJ2-1; TRBD2 matches at 12 bases. The CDR3 has 16 residues. Germline V gene lookup returns CDR1 MNHNS and CDR2 SASEGT. The junction had 6 bases not matched to a gene; V was cut back by 1 base and J by 8 bases. CDR3 sequence reads: CASSEGPSGGADEQFF. CDR3 bases: TGTGCCAGCAGTGAAGGCCCTAGCGGGGGGGCCGATGAGCAGTTCTTC.

This clone was seen at least ten times. The V and J genes are TRBV20-1 and TRBJ2-7; TRBD2 matches at 7 bases. The V gene's germline CDR1 is DFQATT and CDR2 SNEGSKA (reference sequence). The CDR3 loop spans 14 amino acids. V lost 3 bases to trimming and J lost 0 bases; unmatched junction nucleotides: 5. CDR3 in amino acids: CSASASGISYEQYF. CDR3 nucleotide sequence: TGCAGTGCTAGTGCTAGCGGAATCTCCTACGAGCAGTACTTC.

In DNA, the CDR3 is TGTGCCAGCAACTCCGGGACAGGGTCCTACGAGCAGTACTTC. It encodes CASNSGTGSYEQYF. The V and J genes are TRBV28 and TRBJ2-7, with 9 bases matching TRBD1. The germline V gene encodes CDR1 MDHEN and CDR2 SYDVKM. The CDR3 contains 14 residues. With V trimmed by 7 bases and J by 1 base, 5 bases remained unmatched.

There are many counts of this clone. The gene calls are TRBV12-3 or TRBV12-4 and TRBJ1-1; 8 bases align to TRBD1. This CDR3 has 14 residues. J gave up 4 bases and V 3 bases, and 4 bases lay outside the gene matches. Written as DNA, the CDR3 is TGTGCCAGCAGTTTCGCACAGGGGGGCACTGAAGCTTTCTTT. Protein sequence: CASSFAQGGTEAFF.

This clone came up many times. The gene calls are TRBV5-4 and TRBJ2-1, with D unclear. The V gene's germline CDR1 is SGHNT and CDR2 YYREEE (reference sequence). V lost 0 bases and J 0 bases, leaving 10 bases between the germline ends. The CDR3 runs to 16 residues. The CDR3 is CASSLEPLSSYNEQFF. The CDR3 coding sequence is TGTGCCAGCAGCTTGGAGCCTTTGAGCTCCTACAATGAGCAGTTCTTC.

This clone is deemed medium-sized (0.01 to 0.1%). The same CDR3 also results from other DNA sequences found in this sample. The chain couples TRBV30 to TRBJ1-2, with D possibly TRBD1 on 5 matching bases. Trimming left V 2 bases short and J 4 bases short, with 17 bases between. The germline V gene has CDR1 GTSNPN and CDR2 SVGIG (reference sequence). The CDR3 has 15 amino acids. This chain's CDR3 is CAWSLARQGLYGYTF. Here the CDR3 DNA reads TGTGCCTGGAGTCTGGCGAGGCAGGGCCTCTATGGCTACACCTTC.

Ten or more counts support this clone. The chain has TRBV6-1 and TRBJ2-3; D not resolved. CDR1 and CDR2 (germline): MNHNS, SASEGT. The CDR3 is 12 residues long. Between the trimmed V and J ends, which lost 2 bases and 2 bases, there was a span of 2 bases. The CDR3 spells CASSEHTDTQYF. As DNA, the CDR3 is TGTGCCAGCAGTGAACACACAGATACGCAGTATTTT.

In this sample, this clone turned up many times. The V call is TRBV20-1, the J call TRBJ1-2; 7 bases map to TRBD1. Germline values: CDR1 DFQATT, CDR2 SNEGSKA (reference sequence). The junction had 6 bases not matched to a gene; V was cut back by 1 base and J by 4 bases. The CDR3 covers 14 residues. The CDR3 reads CSARVQGDSYGYTF. The CDR3 nucleotides are TGCAGTGCTAGAGTGCAGGGGGATAGCTATGGCTACACCTTC.

This clone is a singleton in its sample. At one end, the junction sequence differs from germline, possibly due to a read error. Other nucleotide sequences from this sample produce the same CDR3. The chain has TRBV28 and TRBJ1-5; tentative D call: TRBD1 (5 bases). The germline CDR1 and CDR2 sequences are MDHEN and SYDVKM. The CDR3 has 14 amino acids. This CDR3 is CASIGTGGAQPQHF. CDR3 nucleotide sequence: TGTGCCAGCATCGGGACGGGGGGTGCTCAGCCACAGCATTTT.

This clone occurred many times. The chain employs TRBV7-6 and TRBJ1-5; D ambiguous. Germline assignment: CDR1 SGHVS and CDR2 FNYEAQ. This CDR3 is 13 amino acids long. The V and J ends lost 2 bases and 7 bases respectively, with 9 bases between them. The CDR3 DNA reads as TGTGCCAGCAGCTTAATGACGCGGCAGCCCCAGCATTTT. It yields the protein CASSLMTRQPQHF.

By its share, this clone is medium-sized (0.01 to 0.1%). The chain recombines TRBV15 with TRBJ2-1; 7 nucleotides agree with TRBD2. The CDR3 spans 15 residues. Trimming at V came to 0 bases and at J to 2 bases, leaving 1 base not matched to a gene. CDR1 and CDR2 from the germline V gene are LNHNV and YYDKDF (reference sequence). The CDR3 DNA reads as TGTGCCACCAGCAGAGAACTAGCGACCTACAATGAGCAGTTCTTC. This encodes CATSRELATYNEQFF.

This clone was observed at least ten times. This chain uses TRBV20-1 with TRBJ2-5; 13 positions agree with TRBD2. Trimming cost V 5 bases and J 5 bases; bases outside gene matches: 5. The CDR3 is made up of 14 amino acids. The germline V gene has CDR1 DFQATT and CDR2 SNEGSKA (reference sequence). The DNA of the CDR3 is TGCAGTGCTTCACTAGCGGGGGGGCGTGAGACCCAGTACTTC. Translation gives CSASLAGGRETQYF.

In its sample, this clone was seen many times. The chain has TRBV15 and TRBJ1-4, with D tentatively TRBD1 (6 bases). V lost 6 bases and J lost 7, with 18 bases in between. The CDR3 runs 15 residues. Germline lookup yields CDR1 LNHNV and CDR2 YYDKDF (reference sequence). CDR3 DNA sequence: TGTGCCACCAGTCGAGGGGGGAGGAGTGGTGAAAAACTGTTTTTT. Protein product: CATSRGGRSGEKLFF.

Many counts were recorded for this clone. The rearrangement joins TRBV20-1 to TRBJ2-7; D ambiguous. The length of the CDR3 is 15 residues. The germline V gene has CDR1 DFQATT and CDR2 SNEGSKA (reference sequence). Trimming stripped 0 bases from V and 0 bases from J, with 12 bases between. The CDR3 nucleotides are TGCAGTGCTAGAGACCGACGGAGCCTCTCCTACGAGCAGTACTTC. It codes for CSARDRRSLSYEQYF.

This clone was observed many times. J is TRBJ2-1 and V is TRBV9; D remains unclear. Germline-derived CDR1 and CDR2 are SGDLS and YYNGEE. V dropped 3 bases and J dropped 4 bases, with 8 bases sitting between them. This CDR3 region has 13 residues. The CDR3 bases are TGTGCCAGCAGCGCCGACCTTTACAATGAGCAGTTCTTC. It is translated as CASSADLYNEQFF.

This clone was seen at least ten times. The V gene is TRBV24-1, the J gene TRBJ2-3, with 7 positions matching TRBD1. Germline trimming cut 3 bases from V and 7 bases from J; bases unmatched to any gene: 12. This CDR3 is built from 16 residues. Germline V gives CDR1 KGHDR, CDR2 SFDVKD. For the CDR3, the DNA is TGTGCCACCAGTGATCCACTGCCGGGACAGTCTAATACGCAGTATTTT. The encoded protein is CATSDPLPGQSNTQYF.

This clone showed up just a few times. A read error may explain this, as a much larger clone is one base away. The conserved final phenylalanine or tryptophan is absent from the CDR3, which likely points to a read error. The CDR3 spells CASSITSGLSTGELFL. CDR3 nucleotide sequence: TGTGCCAGTAGTATAACCTCGGGACTCAGCACCGGGGAGCTGTTTTTA. The J gene is TRBJ2-2, the V gene TRBV19, with a weak D call TRBD2 (6 bases). Germline V gene lookup returns CDR1 LNHDA and CDR2 SQIVND (reference sequence). The V end lost 2 bases, the J end lost 4 bases, and 14 bases lay between the germline ends. There are 16 residues in the CDR3.

This clone has a count of ten or more. The chain is built from TRBV7-9 and TRBJ2-3, with 7 bases that match TRBD1. The J segment lost 4 bases and the V segment lost 2 bases, leaving 9 bases of the junction unmatched. The V gene's germline CDR1 is SEHNR and CDR2 FQNEAQ (reference sequence). The CDR3 is 16 residues long. CDR3 protein: CASSLSRLGGPDTQYF. Written as DNA, the CDR3 is TGTGCCAGCAGCTTATCCCGGCTAGGGGGCCCAGATACGCAGTATTTT.

This clone was counted ten times or more. The chain uses TRBV11-3 and TRBJ2-5; weak D call: TRBD2 (5 bases). Trimming shortened V by 5 bases and J by 5 bases, and 9 bases separated the two germline ends. The CDR3 runs to 12 residues. From germline, CDR1 is SGHNT and CDR2 YENEEA. CDR3 protein: CASSQRGETQYF. The DNA of the CDR3 is TGTGCCAGCAGCCAACGAGGGGAGACCCAGTACTTC.

This clone was found many times. V usage is TRBV27 and J usage is TRBJ2-7, with 7 nucleotides matching TRBD1. Germline V gene sequence: CDR1 MNHEY, CDR2 SMNVEV (reference sequence). The CDR3 runs 15 residues. With V trimmed by 2 bases and J by 6 bases, 10 bases remained unmatched. CDR3: CASSLIGQAFSEQYF. In nucleotides, the CDR3 is TGTGCCAGCAGTTTAATAGGACAGGCATTTTCCGAGCAGTACTTC.

This clone occurred many times. The chain recombines TRBV24-1 with TRBJ2-7; D unclear. The V gene lost 3 bases and the J gene lost 0 bases, with 14 bases spanning the gap. CDR3 length: 16 residues. CDR1 is KGHDR, CDR2 SFDVKD, per germline. CDR3 sequence reads: CATSDPGRTSSYEQYF. CDR3 bases: TGTGCCACCAGTGATCCCGGACGGACGAGCTCCTACGAGCAGTACTTC.

This clone was seen ten or more times. V and J are TRBV20-1 and TRBJ1-1, with 7 bases lining up with TRBD1. The CDR3 spans 12 residues. Per the germline V gene, CDR1 is DFQATT and CDR2 is SNEGSKA (reference sequence). J gave up 3 bases and V 6 bases, and 4 bases lay outside the gene matches. The CDR3 spells CSASTGDTEAFF. As DNA, the CDR3 is TGCAGTGCCAGTACAGGGGACACTGAAGCTTTCTTT.

This clone was seen many times. The chain combines TRBV6-1 with TRBJ1-5; 11 nucleotides agree with TRBD1. This CDR3 region has 15 residues. With 8 bases clipped from V and 1 base from J, the junction kept 4 bases outside the gene matches. Looked up from germline, CDR1 is MNHNS and CDR2 is SASEGT. CDR3 protein: CASRGQGASNQPQHF. The CDR3 DNA sequence: TGTGCCAGCCGCGGACAGGGGGCGAGCAATCAGCCCCAGCATTTT.

Ten or more counts support this clone. J is TRBJ1-1 and V is TRBV2; D gene uncertain. The V end lost 6 bases, the J end lost 0 bases, and 8 bases lay between the germline ends. CDR1 and CDR2 from the germline V gene are SNHLY and FYNNEI. The length of the CDR3 is 13 residues. The CDR3 bases are TGTGCCAGCAGAACAGCCATGAACACTGAAGCTTTCTTT. This gives the protein CASRTAMNTEAFF.

This clone was observed a few times. One junction end does not reproduce the germline sequence, and a read error may be involved. Other DNA sequences in the sample encode the same CDR3. The CDR3 DNA sequence: TGCACCAGCAGTTTAAGGGAACCGAACACTGAAGCTTTCTTT. It codes for CTSSLREPNTEAFF. V usage is TRBV27 and J usage is TRBJ1-1; D is ambiguous. From germline, CDR1 is MNHEY and CDR2 SMNVEV (reference sequence). CDR3 length: 14 amino acids.

The table lists this clone with many counts. The rearrangement uses TRBV28 and TRBJ1-2; D uncertain. Trimming removed 9 bases from V and 5 bases from J, with 7 bases in between. The CDR3 has 10 residues. Germline values: CDR1 MDHEN, CDR2 SYDVKM. CDR3 loop: CASFAYGYTF. The CDR3, as DNA: TGTGCCAGTTTTGCGTATGGCTACACCTTC.